This TCR beta chain was profiled in a study of cytomegalovirus exposure and HLA in healthy donors. The wider study: Genotyping of 400 or so donors showed that around 81% belonged to the Caucasian-associated ancestry cluster. Study-wide results and limits: It was only CMV serostatus that was available as immune exposure information. In a later analysis, most CMV-associated TCR beta chains appeared HLA-restricted.

The PCR had 60 Vbeta and 13 Jbeta primers. Profiling relied on immunoSEQ multiplex PCR, and the TCRdb table lists in-frame clones only, not all of them. The data contain about 130,000 clones, around 75% of them seen just once; the ten biggest clones take up over 2.5%. Among the donors, all were healthy bone marrow donors. As regards this clone: The antigen is not known.

The sequenced sample was PBMCs. The TCR sequence derives from a woman aged 50 to 65 in good health and CMV-seronegative.

CDR3 nucleotides: TGTGCCAGCAGTGAAGTTCAGGGGTTAGGGGAGCAGTACTTC. Its translation is CASSEVQGLGEQYF. The chain carries TRBV6-1 and TRBJ2-7; D is perhaps TRBD1 (6 bases). CDR1 is MNHNS and CDR2 is SASEGT in the germline V gene. Trimming shortened V by 1 base and J by 7 bases, and 14 bases separated the two germline ends. The CDR3 has 14 residues.